Following are 12 T cell receptor beta chains from one sample sequenced in a study of CD8 T cells in ankylosing spondylitis (dated by TCRdb to about 2017). Library preparation used 5' RACE. Reads for this sample came from an Illumina HiSeq 2500. TCRdb ran its own pipeline on the public reads, namely fastp trimming at Q25 and MiXCR clone calling, and kept in-frame beta chains. One record per CDR3 amino acid sequence lists the most common genes and DNA. The sample table lists approximately 220,000 distinct CDR3 sequences, approximately 20% of them with a count of one. Together, the top ten hold under 45% of the sample. Overall study outcomes, separate from this receptor: Blood from ankylosing spondylitis patients appeared to be characterized by a TCR beta motif made up of several highly homologous amino acid variants.

No antigen is known for these receptors. The specimen was blood, either unsorted or a sorted T cell fraction (not recorded which). The source is a male donor with ankylosing spondylitis.

In its sample, this clonotype was seen a few times. The V gene is TRBV13, the J gene TRBJ1-1; weak D call: TRBD1 (5 bases). Germline V CDR1 and CDR2: PRHDT, FYEKMQ (reference sequence). The length of the CDR3 is 14 residues. The V and J ends lost 4 bases and 2 bases respectively, with 11 bases between them. The CDR3 DNA reads as TGTGCCAGCAGCTCACAAGGGGATAACACTGAAGCTTTCTTT. This translates into CASSSQGDNTEAFF. The full variable domain, rest sourced from reference TRBV13 and TRBJ1-1, is AAGVIQSPRHLIKEKRETATLKCYPIPRHDTVYWYQQGPGQDPQFLISFYEKMQSDKGSIPDRFSAQQFSDYHSELNMSSLELGDSALYFCASSSQGDNTEAFFGQGTRLTVV.

This clonotype has ten or more counts. The V call is TRBV7-9, the J call TRBJ2-3, with TRBD1 matching 7 bases. The V segment lost 2 bases and the J segment 1 base; nucleotides outside the gene matches: 0. The CDR3 spans 14 residues. Germline values: CDR1 SEHNR, CDR2 FQNEAQ (reference sequence). CDR3 in amino acids: CASSLTGGTDTQYF. CDR3 DNA: TGTGCCAGCAGCTTAACAGGGGGCACAGATACGCAGTATTTT. Looking up the rest from reference TRBV7-9 and TRBJ2-3 gives the full variable domain: DTGVSQNPRHKITKRGQNVTFRCDPISEHNRLYWYRQTLGQGPEFLTYFQNEAQLEKSRLLSDRFSAERPKGSFSTLEIQRTEQGDSAMYLCASSLTGGTDTQYFGPGTRLTVL.

At least ten counts were recorded for this clonotype. The CDR3 reads CSVERSAAGGDTGELFF. In DNA form, the CDR3 reads TGCAGCGTTGAACGGTCGGCGGCGGGAGGCGATACCGGGGAGCTGTTTTTT. The rearrangement links TRBV29-1 to TRBJ2-2, with 8 bases aligning to TRBD2. The germline gives CDR1 SQVTM, CDR2 ANQGSEA. The junction had 13 bases not matched to a gene; V was cut back by 2 bases and J by 5 bases. The CDR3 has 17 amino acids.

This clonotype has more than one count but fewer than ten. The chain recombines TRBV4-2 with TRBJ1-2; 7 bases map to TRBD1. The CDR3 contains 11 residues. V trimming: 5 bases; J trimming: 8 bases; junction bases outside the gene matches: 2. Germline CDR1 LGHNA, CDR2 YNFKEQ. Here the CDR3 DNA reads TGTGCCAGCAGCGGACAGGAAGGCTACACCTTC. This gives the protein CASSGQEGYTF.

This sequence joins TRBV3-1 and TRBJ1-1; D is unresolved. V was shortened by 4 bases and J by 8 bases, with 14 bases between the two germline ends. The CDR3 extends over 13 amino acids. Germline assignment: CDR1 LGHDT and CDR2 YNNKEL (reference sequence). In nucleotides, the CDR3 is TGTGCCAGCAGCCCCAGTACATCGGGCGAAGCTTTCTTT. Residues: CASSPSTSGEAFF.

This clonotype appeared a few times. This chain links TRBV5-1 with TRBJ2-7; possible D gene TRBD1, 6 bases. The CDR3 sequence is 13 residues long. Germline CDR1 is SGHRS and CDR2 is YFSETQ. The V end lost 3 bases, the J end lost 4 bases, and 11 bases lay between the germline ends. The CDR3 reads CASSSDRSYEQYF. CDR3 bases: TGCGCCAGCAGCTCTGACAGGTCTTACGAGCAGTACTTC.

The chain combines TRBV12-3 or TRBV12-4 with TRBJ2-5; 9 bases align to TRBD2. The CDR3 is 15 residues long. The J segment lost 2 bases and the V segment lost 3 bases, leaving 4 bases of the junction unmatched. The CDR3 loop reads CASSLGGREQETQYF. CDR3 coding DNA: TGTGCCAGCAGTTTGGGCGGGAGGGAACAAGAGACCCAGTACTTC.

This sequence joins TRBV7-9 and TRBJ1-2, with 8 bases fitting TRBD1. This CDR3 contains 15 residues. The germline gives CDR1 SEHNR, CDR2 FQNEAQ (reference sequence). Trimming at V came to 5 bases and at J to 7 bases, leaving 12 bases not matched to a gene. The CDR3 is CASSPTGQGGGGYTF. CDR3 DNA sequence: TGTGCCAGCAGCCCCACTGGACAGGGCGGCGGTGGCTACACCTTC.

There are a few counts of this clonotype. The gene calls are TRBV7-6 and TRBJ2-5; TRBD2 is a possible D gene (5 bases). This CDR3 is built from 17 residues. Germline values: CDR1 SGHVS, CDR2 FNYEAQ. V was cut by 2 bases and J by 3 bases, with 19 bases left in between. The CDR3 bases are TGTGCCAGCAGCTTATATCTTCGCGGACTCGTGGAAGAGACCCAGTACTTC. Amino acid sequence: CASSLYLRGLVEETQYF.

This rearrangement joins TRBV10-2 to TRBJ2-3; 9 bases line up with TRBD2. V trimming: 4 bases; J trimming: 5 bases; junction bases outside the gene matches: 7. The germline CDR1 and CDR2 sequences are WSHSY and SAAADI. This CDR3 comprises 15 residues. Here the CDR3 reads CASSVWRGGQDTQYF. In nucleotides, the CDR3 is TGCGCCAGCAGTGTTTGGCGGGGGGGCCAAGATACGCAGTATTTT.

This clonotype was detected ten times or more. This chain uses TRBV5-1 with TRBJ2-1, with D perhaps matching TRBD1 (6 bases). The germline V gene encodes CDR1 SGHRS and CDR2 YFSETQ. Trimming removed 1 base at V and 6 bases at J, with 8 bases between. The CDR3 contains 13 residues. The CDR3 sequence: CASSLTGTNEQFF. The CDR3 DNA follows: TGCGCCAGCAGCTTGACAGGGACCAATGAGCAGTTCTTC.

This clonotype came up a few times. V usage is TRBV4-1 and J usage is TRBJ2-3; no reliable D call. The CDR3 is made up of 16 amino acids. V lost 4 bases to trimming and J lost 2 bases, with 16 bases between them. Looked up from germline, CDR1 is MGHRA and CDR2 is YSYEKL. In nucleotides, the CDR3 is TGCGCCAGCAGCCCTAGGGTTAGCTCCTCCACAGATACGCAGTATTTT. Protein product: CASSPRVSSSTDTQYF.